This T cell receptor beta chain was obtained from a study of radiotherapy plus CTLA-4 blockade in lung cancer. Study at large: Objective responses occurred in approximately 18% of patients; roughly 30% had disease control.

In regard to this clone: What it binds is not known.

V lost 1 base to trimming and J lost 8 bases, with 8 bases between them. The CDR3 consists of 12 residues. Germline loops: CDR1 SGHTA, CDR2 FQGNSA. The table came from immunoSEQ multiplex PCR; TCRdb's copy has only in-frame clones and leaves some out. The sample contains about 14,000 clones, about 70% of which appear only once. Study outcomes and limitations: With interferon-beta, early dynamics of blood T cell clones were reported to best predict response. Among blood TCR repertoires after radiotherapy plus ipilimumab, tumor-derived clones expanded.

This receptor was taken from a human donor with non-small cell lung cancer whose response to radiotherapy plus ipilimumab could not be evaluated. The sequencing used peripheral blood, collected from a patient treated with radiotherapy plus ipilimumab. The V gene is TRBV7-2, the J gene TRBJ1-1; unclear D gene. The CDR3 DNA reads TGTGCCAGCAGCTTAGTAACTAGGGAAGCTTTCTTT. Translated, it gives CASSLVTREAFF. Filled out from reference TRBV7-2 and TRBJ1-1, the complete variable domain reads GAGVSQSPSNKVTEKGKDVELRCDPISGHTALYWYRQSLGQGLEFLIYFQGNSAPDKSGLPSDRFSAERTGGSVSTLTIQRTQQEDSAVYLCASSLVTREAFFGQGTRLTVV.